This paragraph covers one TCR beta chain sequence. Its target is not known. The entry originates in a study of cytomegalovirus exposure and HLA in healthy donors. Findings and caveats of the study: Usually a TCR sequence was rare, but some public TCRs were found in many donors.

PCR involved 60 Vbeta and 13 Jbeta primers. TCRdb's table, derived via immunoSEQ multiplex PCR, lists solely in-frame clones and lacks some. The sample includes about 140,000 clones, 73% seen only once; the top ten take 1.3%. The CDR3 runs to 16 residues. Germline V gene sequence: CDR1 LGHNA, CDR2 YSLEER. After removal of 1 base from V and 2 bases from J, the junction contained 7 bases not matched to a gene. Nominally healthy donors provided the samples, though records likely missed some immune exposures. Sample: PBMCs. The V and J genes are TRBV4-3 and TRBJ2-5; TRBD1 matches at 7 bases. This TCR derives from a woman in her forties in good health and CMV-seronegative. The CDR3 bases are TGCGCCAGCAGCCAAGGGAGAGGGGGCCTACAAGAGACCCAGTACTTC. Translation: CASSQGRGGLQETQYF.